Given below is one T cell receptor beta chain in context. Antigen unknown. The sample is drawn from a study of tumor-infiltrating lymphocytes in localized non-small cell lung cancer. Study-level points and caveats: Not all patients were TCR sequenced, owing to tissue quantity. Immunotypes IM1 and IM2 had similar TCR-derived T-cell fractions.

V was clipped by 0 bases and J by 3 bases; unmatched bases: 4. The CDR3 totals 16 residues. Germline V lookup: CDR1 MNHEY, CDR2 SVGAGI. This table comes from immunoSEQ multiplex PCR, and its TCRdb copy is limited to in-frame clones, with some not included. The sample consists of around 13,000 clones, approximately 85% of them appearing once. J is TRBJ2-2 and V is TRBV6-5, with 7 bases that match TRBD2. The receptor was isolated from a human donor with non-small cell lung cancer. The specimen was lung tumor tissue. For the CDR3, the DNA is TGTGCCAGCAGTTACTCTCTAGCGGAATACACCGGGGAGCTGTTTTTT. As protein: CASSYSLAEYTGELFF.